Below, 23 T cell receptor beta chains from the same sample are listed, as sequenced in a study of a mutant IDH1 vaccine in newly diagnosed glioma (dated by TCRdb to the early 2020s). Library prep was done by the immunoSEQ multiplex PCR assay. The table was pulled from immuneACCESS by TCRdb, which kept in-frame rearrangements only. Such tables lose some clones; where checked, under half of the loss comes from unresolved V genes, and the rest has no known cause. Here the sample has 65,000 to 85,000 clones; around 87% occur a single time. The biggest ten clones account for 2% to 2.5% of the sample. These TCRs' antigens remain unknown. Explained via the paper, the time point label denotes: week 35, safety follow-up. Each vaccine dose was 300 ug of a 20-mer mutant IDH1 peptide in Montanide, given subcutaneously with topical imiquimod. The input for sequencing was PBMCs, taken from a glioma patient whose treatment included an IDH1 peptide vaccine. The receptors come from a young man with glioma.

The V call is TRBV4-1, the J call TRBJ2-7; the D is unclear. Deletions cut 1 base from V and 7 bases from J, with 8 bases between. CDR1 and CDR2 from the germline V gene are MGHRA and YSYEKL. CDR3 size: 12 residues. The CDR3 loop is CASSQGFEEQYF. CDR3 in DNA: TGCGCCAGCAGCCAAGGGTTCGAGGAGCAGTACTTC.

This clone was seen a few times. The genes are TRBV14 and TRBJ1-1; a weak D match, TRBD1 (5 bases). The V gene lost 4 bases and the J gene lost 4 bases, with 16 bases spanning the gap. CDR1 SGHDN and CDR2 FVKESK come from the germline V gene. The CDR3 is 15 residues long. The CDR3 bases are TGTGCCAGCAGCCCCCTGTTCAGGGCGGCCACTGAAGCTTTCTTT. It encodes CASSPLFRAATEAFF.

The rearrangement joins TRBV6-5 to TRBJ1-4; TRBD1 aligns across 8 bases. The CDR3 is 15 residues long. Germline V lookup: CDR1 MNHEY, CDR2 SVGAGI. Germline trimming cut 3 bases from V and 8 bases from J; bases unmatched to any gene: 8. CDR3 protein: CASSYSGQGAEKLFF. CDR3 nucleotide sequence: TGTGCCAGCAGTTATTCCGGACAGGGCGCCGAAAAACTGTTTTTT.

This rearrangement joins TRBV29-1 to TRBJ2-5, with unresolved D. The germline V gene encodes CDR1 SQVTM and CDR2 ANQGSEA. Deletions cut 7 bases from V and 5 bases from J, with 11 bases between. The CDR3 consists of 11 residues. The CDR3, as DNA: TGCAGCGCTCTGGTGAAGGAGACCCAGTACTTC. As protein: CSALVKETQYF.

The chain combines TRBV30 with TRBJ2-3, with D maybe TRBD2 (5 bases). CDR3 length: 12 residues. The V gene lost 2 bases and the J gene lost 3 bases, with 6 bases spanning the gap. Per the germline V gene, CDR1 is GTSNPN and CDR2 is SVGIG (reference sequence). The DNA of the CDR3 is TGTGCCTGGAGTTTAGCGACAGATACGCAGTATTTT. Protein: CAWSLATDTQYF.

This clone appeared a few times. The genes are TRBV7-9 and TRBJ1-2, with D possibly matching TRBD1 (5 bases). The CDR3 length is 12 residues. Germline V gene sequence: CDR1 SEHNR, CDR2 FQNEAQ (reference sequence). Trimming pared 1 base from V and 8 bases from J, leaving 8 bases between. CDR3: CASSLGRGGYTF. CDR3 in DNA: TGTGCCAGCAGCTTAGGACGGGGCGGCTACACCTTC.

V gene TRBV11-2 combines with J gene TRBJ2-1; 7 bases are a match to TRBD1. Germline lookup yields CDR1 SGHAT and CDR2 FQNNGV. V dropped 3 bases and J dropped 6; count of bases not matched to a gene: 5. The CDR3 consists of 14 residues. Here the CDR3 reads CASSFAQGFNEQFF. CDR3 nucleotide sequence: TGTGCCAGCAGCTTCGCACAGGGGTTCAATGAGCAGTTCTTC.

The chain joins TRBV2 to TRBJ2-3; no clear D. The CDR3 sequence is 14 residues long. Deletions cut 6 bases from V and 4 bases from J, with 14 bases between. From germline, CDR1 is SNHLY and CDR2 FYNNEI. Here the CDR3 reads CASSPADGADTQYF. In nucleotides, the CDR3 is TGTGCCAGCAGCCCCGCCGATGGGGCAGATACGCAGTATTTT.

V gene TRBV2 combines with J gene TRBJ1-2; 7 bases match TRBD1. V lost 6 bases and J lost 0; bases outside the gene matches: 4. The germline CDR1 and CDR2 sequences are SNHLY and FYNNEI. The CDR3 runs to 14 residues. The CDR3: CASRRDSTNYGYTF. The CDR3 region has the DNA TGTGCCAGCAGGCGGGACAGTACTAACTATGGCTACACCTTC.

The genes are TRBV5-1 and TRBJ1-1; D remains unclear. Trimming removed 4 bases at V and 0 bases at J, with 7 bases between. This CDR3 region has 13 residues. Germline assignment: CDR1 SGHRS and CDR2 YFSETQ. In DNA form, the CDR3 reads TGCGCCAGCAGCGGCGACATGAACACTGAAGCTTTCTTT. Translating it yields CASSGDMNTEAFF.

V and J are TRBV19 and TRBJ2-1, with D perhaps matching TRBD1 (5 bases). CDR3 length: 18 residues. Germline CDR1 reads LNHDA; CDR2 reads SQIVND (reference sequence). Between the trimmed V and J ends, which lost 5 bases and 0 bases, there was a span of 20 bases. The CDR3 sequence is CASSLRTGSGSSYNEQFF. DNA for the CDR3: TGTGCCAGTAGTCTAAGAACAGGTAGTGGTAGCTCCTACAATGAGCAGTTCTTC.

V is TRBV5-5 and J is TRBJ2-1; D remains unclear. The CDR3 sequence is 13 residues long. Germline CDR1 reads SGHKS; CDR2 reads YYEKEE (reference sequence). Trimming took off 0 bases at V and 9 bases at J, with 10 bases between the two ends. DNA for the CDR3: TGTGCCAGCAGCTTGGGTTCCCCCCGTGAGCAGTTCTTC. Its translation: CASSLGSPREQFF.

In its sample, this clone was seen once. The chain couples TRBV7-2 to TRBJ1-1, with a weak D call TRBD1 (5 bases). V was clipped by 5 bases and J by 2 bases, with 15 bases between them. CDR3 length equals 15 residues. The germline V gene has CDR1 SGHTA and CDR2 FQGNSA. The CDR3, as DNA: TGTGCCAGCAGCCCTTTGCGGGGCGGAAACACTGAAGCTTTCTTT. Translated: CASSPLRGGNTEAFF.

The chain carries TRBV2 and TRBJ2-5; no definite D call. The germline V gene encodes CDR1 SNHLY and CDR2 FYNNEI. This CDR3 has 14 amino acids. V lost 2 bases to trimming and J lost 1 base, with 8 bases between them. This chain's CDR3 is CASSETEFQETQYF. CDR3 bases: TGTGCCAGCAGTGAAACTGAGTTCCAAGAGACCCAGTACTTC.

CDR3 sequence: CASSLSLPGRGQPYNEQFF. The CDR3 DNA reads TGTGCCAGCAGCTTAAGTTTGCCCGGCAGGGGGCAACCCTACAATGAGCAGTTCTTC. The V gene is TRBV11-2, the J gene TRBJ2-1, with 8 positions matching TRBD1. The V gene end was trimmed by 2 bases and the J gene end by 2 bases; junction bases not matched to a gene: 14. Germline assignment: CDR1 SGHAT and CDR2 FQNNGV. The CDR3 extends over 19 amino acids.

V and J are TRBV27 and TRBJ2-7; the D gene is possibly TRBD2 (5 bases). Trimming took 0 bases from V and 8 from J, leaving 11 bases between them. Germline CDR1 is MNHEY and CDR2 is SMNVEV (reference sequence). The CDR3 is made up of 13 amino acids. CDR3: CASSLSEEAQQYF. CDR3 bases: TGTGCCAGCAGTTTATCCGAGGAGGCGCAGCAGTACTTC.

This chain joins TRBV28 and TRBJ1-2, with unresolved D. Per germline, CDR1 MDHEN and CDR2 SYDVKM. This CDR3 has 13 residues. V was shortened by 4 bases and J by 7 bases, with 13 bases between the two germline ends. The CDR3 region is CASSSGPRSGYTF. The CDR3 DNA follows: TGTGCCAGCAGTTCCGGACCCCGCAGTGGCTACACCTTC.

The chain recombines TRBV28 with TRBJ2-5, with D possibly called TRBD1 or TRBD2 (5 bases each). The DNA end favors TRBJ2-7, so the J call may be wrong. CDR1 is MDHEN, CDR2 SYDVKM, per germline. CDR3 length equals 15 residues. CDR3: CASSSPGTVDYEQYF. The CDR3 DNA reads TGTGCCAGCAGTTCCCCCGGGACGGTGGACTACGAGCAGTACTTC.

This chain connects TRBV19 to TRBJ1-2; tentatively, D is TRBD1 (5 bases). The germline gives CDR1 LNHDA, CDR2 SQIVND (reference sequence). Trimming shortened V by 7 bases and J by 2 bases, and 14 bases separated the two germline ends. The CDR3 runs 14 residues. The CDR3 coding sequence is TGTGCCAGTACCACACGACAGCAAAACTATGGCTACACCTTC. Its translation: CASTTRQQNYGYTF.

In regard to this clone: A junction end diverges from the germline sequence, so it may reflect a read error. The chain recombines TRBV5-6 with TRBJ2-7, with D possibly TRBD1 on 6 matching bases. The germline V gene has CDR1 SGHDT and CDR2 YYEEEE. CDR3 length: 10 residues. The CDR3 loop is CASSNDRLLF. The CDR3 DNA reads TGTGCCAGCAGCAACGACAGGCTCCTCTTC.

This clone was seen only a few times. The V and J genes are TRBV2 and TRBJ2-5; TRBD2 aligns across 7 bases. J was trimmed by 8 bases and V by 3 bases; bases with no gene match: 6. Germline lookup yields CDR1 SNHLY and CDR2 FYNNEI. The CDR3 covers 13 residues. In nucleotides, the CDR3 is TGTGCCAGCAGTGAGGTCGGGGGGATAACCCAGTACTTC. It codes for CASSEVGGITQYF.

This clone was observed a single time. The rearrangement links TRBV4-2 to TRBJ2-1; 14 positions match TRBD2. The germline V gene encodes CDR1 LGHNA and CDR2 YNFKEQ. The ends lost 3 bases at V and 8 bases at J; junction bases unmatched: 6. The CDR3 spans 16 residues. CDR3 DNA: TGTGCCAGCAGCCACGGACTAGCGGGAGGACAGTATGAGCAGTTCTTC. It specifies CASSHGLAGGQYEQFF.

This chain uses TRBV20-1 with TRBJ2-5; D unclear. Germline values: CDR1 DFQATT, CDR2 SNEGSKA (reference sequence). This CDR3 spans 11 amino acids. The CDR3 sequence: CCRPRYRAQYF. The CDR3 DNA is TGCTGTCGACCTCGATACCGGGCCCAGTACTTC.